This T cell receptor (beta chain) was found in a study of shared clonotypes between healthy human individuals. Study-level results: Sequencing depth was expected to affect clonotype sharing among donors. Despite large depth, sorted-subset datasets appeared incompletely sequenced.

V lost 5 bases and J lost 1, with 11 bases in between. CDR1 and CDR2 (germline): WSHSY, SAAADI. The CDR3 contains 15 residues. For this clone: What it recognizes is unknown.

Profiling relied on immunoSEQ multiplex PCR, and the TCRdb table lists in-frame clones only, not all of them. The sample contains roughly 810,000 clones, 96% of which appear only once. CD45RO-negative, CCR7-selected cells formed the naive CD8 fraction, which excluded terminally differentiated effector memory CD45RA+ cells. Recent vaccinations or acute infections were absent in the healthy HIV-negative adult donors. The chain recombines TRBV10-2 with TRBJ2-2, with D possibly called TRBD1 or TRBD2 (5 bases each). The source material was naive CD8+ T cells sorted from blood. This sequence was found in a young man in good health. The CDR3 loop reads CASSRDLWNTGELFF. CDR3 DNA: TGCGCCAGCAGTCGGGACCTATGGAACACCGGGGAGCTGTTTTTT.